This TCR beta chain is drawn from a study of control samples from healthy donors and cancer patients. Repertoires were generated with immunoSEQ multiplex PCR, while TCRdb's copy carries only in-frame clones and drops some. The table shows roughly 120,000 clones, with more than 75% occurring only once. The CDR3 contains 15 residues. The germline V gene has CDR1 KGHSH and CDR2 LQKENI. V gave up 3 bases and J gave up 2 bases; unmatched junction bases: 6. The source is a woman in her sixties or seventies with lung cancer. V gene TRBV18 combines with J gene TRBJ2-5, with TRBD1 matching 7 bases. Sample: PBMCs. CDR3 bases: TGTGCCAGCTCACCTATGACAGGGAAGCAAGAGACCCAGTACTTC. Encoded protein: CASSPMTGKQETQYF.